The 23 T cell receptor beta chains given below trace back to one sample, sequenced in a study of CD8+ T cells in alopecia areata. The treatment was: oral pan-JAK inhibitor, 5-10 mg twice daily. RNA extraction was followed by reverse transcription into cDNA, which acted as the sequencing template. Sequencing was performed with immunoSEQ multiplex PCR; in TCRdb, only in-frame clones are kept and a portion is missing. This table has under 350,000 clones, over 45% appearing once. The material sequenced was CD4+ T cells sorted from blood, taken at week 24, from a patient treated with tofacitinib. The receptors derive from a human donor with alopecia areata.

In this sample, this clone turned up a few times. The rearrangement uses TRBV9 and TRBJ2-5; no firm D call. CDR3 size: 15 residues. Germline loops: CDR1 SGDLS, CDR2 YYNGEE. V dropped 2 bases and J dropped 1 base, with 12 bases sitting between them. The CDR3 region is CASSVRAASQETQYF. The CDR3 nucleotides read TGTGCCAGCAGCGTTCGGGCAGCGAGCCAAGAGACCCAGTACTTC.

This clone was seen a handful of times. The chain is built from TRBV4-2 and TRBJ1-6; 8 nucleotides agree with TRBD1. The germline V gene has CDR1 LGHNA and CDR2 YNFKEQ. V lost 3 bases to trimming and J lost 3 bases; unmatched junction nucleotides: 4. The CDR3 has 16 residues. CDR3 coding DNA: TGTGCCAGCAGCCAGGCAGGGGGCGGCTATAATTCACCCCTCCACTTT. Translation: CASSQAGGGYNSPLHF.

This clone was seen once. The genes are TRBV19 and TRBJ2-7, with D perhaps TRBD1 or TRBD2 (5 bases each). Trimming left V 6 bases short and J 0 bases short, with 12 bases between. The CDR3 loop spans 14 amino acids. Germline V gene data show CDR1 as LNHDA and CDR2 as SQIVND (reference sequence). CDR3 DNA sequence: TGTGCCAGTAGCCGGGGCATCAGCTCCTACGAGCAGTACTTC. Amino acids: CASSRGISSYEQYF.

This chain connects TRBV5-1 to TRBJ2-7; D remains unclear. Germline V lookup: CDR1 SGHRS, CDR2 YFSETQ. The CDR3 is 13 amino acids. V dropped 0 bases and J dropped 6 bases, with 10 bases sitting between them. The CDR3 nucleotides are TGCGCCAGCAGCTTGGCTCCAGGCGGCGAGCAGTACTTC. This codes for CASSLAPGGEQYF.

As to this clone: In the same sample, other DNA sequences code for this CDR3. V usage is TRBV5-1 and J usage is TRBJ1-2, with D hard to call. V lost 0 bases, J lost 4 bases, and 4 bases lay in between. The CDR3 has 12 residues. The germline gives CDR1 SGHRS, CDR2 YFSETQ. CDR3 DNA: TGCGCCAGCAGCTTGGGGGGCTATGGCTACACCTTC. This sequence encodes CASSLGGYGYTF.

V and J are TRBV5-1 and TRBJ1-3, with TRBD1 matching 8 bases. With 4 bases clipped from V and 0 bases from J, the junction kept 6 bases outside the gene matches. The CDR3 has 16 amino acids. Looked up from germline, CDR1 is SGHRS and CDR2 is YFSETQ. The CDR3 sequence is CASSVGQGSSGNTIYF. The CDR3 DNA sequence: TGCGCCAGCAGCGTCGGACAGGGAAGCTCTGGAAACACCATATATTTT.

The V and J genes are TRBV6-1 and TRBJ2-3; TRBD1 aligns across 9 bases. The V and J ends lost 4 bases and 7 bases, in that order; junction bases with no gene match: 15. The CDR3 has 17 amino acids. Germline values: CDR1 MNHNS, CDR2 SASEGT. The CDR3 loop reads CASSGDRAPGRGYTQYF. Here the CDR3 DNA reads TGTGCCAGCAGTGGGGACAGGGCTCCAGGGAGGGGATATACGCAGTATTTT.

This sequence joins TRBV10-3 and TRBJ2-7; 9 bases align to TRBD1. The CDR3 is 13 residues long. The V and J ends lost 8 bases and 5 bases, in that order; junction bases with no gene match: 7. Per the germline V gene, CDR1 is ENHRY and CDR2 is SYGVKD. CDR3 nucleotide sequence: TGTGCCATCCACGGGACAGGGAGGGACGAGCAGTACTTC. Its protein is CAIHGTGRDEQYF.

At least ten counts were recorded for this clone. The J gene is TRBJ2-7, the V gene TRBV7-2; 10 bases line up with TRBD1. The CDR3 extends over 15 amino acids. Germline-derived CDR1 and CDR2 are SGHTA and FQGNSA. Losses at the gene ends were 2 bases for V and 5 bases for J; bases not matched to a gene: 6. Here the CDR3 reads CASSLSWDRGNEQYF. DNA of the CDR3: TGTGCCAGCAGCTTAAGTTGGGACAGGGGCAACGAGCAGTACTTC.

This clone has more than one count but fewer than ten. V gene TRBV18 combines with J gene TRBJ2-7, with 8 bases that match TRBD1. Germline loops: CDR1 KGHSH, CDR2 LQKENI. The CDR3 covers 15 residues. The V segment lost 2 bases and the J segment 0 bases; nucleotides outside the gene matches: 3. The CDR3: CASSPAGTGSYEQYF. DNA for the CDR3: TGTGCCAGCTCACCAGCCGGGACAGGCTCCTACGAGCAGTACTTC.

This clone occurred a few times. The rearrangement joins TRBV6-4 to TRBJ1-2; 8 nucleotides agree with TRBD1. From germline, CDR1 is MRHNA and CDR2 SNTAGT. J gave up 8 bases and V 8 bases, and 10 bases lay outside the gene matches. CDR3 length equals 13 residues. In nucleotides, the CDR3 is TGTGCCAGCGCCCGAGCCCAGGGGGCGGGCTACACCTTC. Encoded protein: CASARAQGAGYTF.

This clone was detected only a few times. The chain uses TRBV14 and TRBJ2-2, with 10 bases matching TRBD1. This CDR3 spans 15 amino acids. Germline V gene lookup returns CDR1 SGHDN and CDR2 FVKESK. J was trimmed by 5 bases and V by 6 bases; bases with no gene match: 6. CDR3 in amino acids: CASRPGQGKTGELFF. CDR3 nucleotides: TGTGCCAGCAGGCCGGGACAGGGGAAGACCGGGGAGCTGTTTTTT.

The chain has TRBV9 and TRBJ2-6; 7 nucleotides match TRBD1. CDR3 length: 17 residues. V dropped 0 bases and J dropped 0; count of bases not matched to a gene: 3. Germline CDR1 and CDR2: SGDLS and YYNGEE. CDR3 coding DNA: TGTGCCAGCAGCGTAGGGGCAGGGGGCTCTGGGGCCAACGTCCTGACTTTC. Translated, it gives CASSVGAGGSGANVLTF.

This rearrangement joins TRBV5-4 to TRBJ1-1; D call uncertain. The germline V and J ends were trimmed by 0 bases and 2 bases, with 8 bases remaining between them. The CDR3 has 14 amino acids. The germline CDR1 and CDR2 sequences are SGHNT and YYREEE (reference sequence). The CDR3 DNA reads as TGTGCCAGCAGCTTGGGTCAGACAAACACTGAAGCTTTCTTT. Translation: CASSLGQTNTEAFF.

The CDR3 sequence is CASSSGQPGGELFF. DNA for the CDR3: TGCGCCAGCAGCTCGGGACAGCCGGGCGGGGAGCTGTTTTTT. J is TRBJ2-2 and V is TRBV5-1, with TRBD1 matching over 7 bases. V dropped 3 bases and J dropped 7; count of bases not matched to a gene: 6. The CDR3 spans 14 residues. From germline, CDR1 is SGHRS and CDR2 YFSETQ.

The rearrangement links TRBV4-1 to TRBJ2-7; TRBD1 aligns across 7 bases. In germline, CDR1 is MGHRA, CDR2 YSYEKL. The CDR3 loop spans 17 amino acids. Trimming cost V 0 bases and J 0 bases; bases outside gene matches: 8. CDR3 region: CASSQDLGQANSYEQYF. DNA of the CDR3: TGCGCCAGCAGCCAAGACCTCGGACAGGCGAACTCCTACGAGCAGTACTTC.

The rearrangement joins TRBV13 to TRBJ2-7; D call uncertain. Trimming shortened V by 0 bases and J by 7 bases, and 7 bases separated the two germline ends. The V gene's germline CDR1 is PRHDT and CDR2 FYEKMQ (reference sequence). The CDR3 covers 12 residues. The CDR3 loop is CASSLGRWEQYF. The CDR3 DNA follows: TGTGCCAGCAGCTTAGGGAGATGGGAGCAGTACTTC.

J is TRBJ1-2 and V is TRBV30, with TRBD1 identical over 7 bases. With 2 bases clipped from V and 4 bases from J, the junction kept 10 bases outside the gene matches. This CDR3 spans 15 amino acids. Germline CDR1 GTSNPN, CDR2 SVGIG (reference sequence). CDR3 nucleotide sequence: TGTGCCTGGAGTTCTAGGACAGGTCCCCTCTATGGCTACACCTTC. Amino acids: CAWSSRTGPLYGYTF.

As concerns this clone: The sample has other DNA sequences that encode this CDR3 too. This chain connects TRBV5-1 to TRBJ1-6; 11 bases align to TRBD1. Germline V gene sequence: CDR1 SGHRS, CDR2 YFSETQ. The trim removed 4 bases at V and 10 bases at J, leaving 4 bases unmatched. The CDR3 runs to 14 residues. CDR3 amino acids: CASSQDRGRSPLHF. The CDR3, as DNA: TGCGCCAGCAGCCAGGACAGGGGGCGATCACCCCTCCACTTT. The variable domain in full, completed from reference TRBV5-1 and TRBJ1-6, reads KAGVTQTPRYLIKTRGQQVTLSCSPISGHRSVSWYQQTPGQGLQFLFEYFSETQRNKGNFPGRFSGRQFSNSRSEMNVSTLELGDSALYLCASSQDRGRSPLHFGNGTRLTVT.

The chain employs TRBV20-1 and TRBJ2-4; D is ambiguous. V lost 5 bases to trimming and J lost 12 bases, with 14 bases between them. CDR1 and CDR2 (germline): DFQATT, SNEGSKA (reference sequence). The CDR3 sequence is 11 residues long. CDR3 in amino acids: CSAAPSSPQYF. The CDR3 bases are TGCAGTGCTGCCCCATCCAGTCCTCAGTACTTC.

The chain has TRBV30 and TRBJ1-4; tentative D call: TRBD1 (5 bases). The CDR3 loop spans 10 amino acids. The V end lost 8 bases, the J end lost 8 bases, and 9 bases lay between the germline ends. The germline V gene encodes CDR1 GTSNPN and CDR2 SVGIG (reference sequence). The CDR3 DNA reads TGTGCCGGGGGAAGAGAAAAACTGTTTTTT. This sequence encodes CAGGREKLFF.

V and J are TRBV2 and TRBJ2-7, with D tentatively TRBD2 (5 bases). Trimming took off 7 bases at V and 2 bases at J, with 9 bases between the two ends. Germline CDR1 SNHLY, CDR2 FYNNEI. The CDR3 contains 12 residues. CDR3 sequence reads: CASKGLPYEQYF. The CDR3, as DNA: TGTGCCAGCAAAGGACTCCCCTACGAGCAGTACTTC.

V and J are TRBV30 and TRBJ2-5; TRBD1 agrees at 8 bases. This CDR3 has 14 amino acids. Germline-derived CDR1 and CDR2 are GTSNPN and SVGIG (reference sequence). After removal of 5 bases from V and 5 bases from J, the junction contained 10 bases not matched to a gene. The CDR3 DNA reads as TGTGCCTGGGGGGGACAGACAGGGGATGAGACCCAGTACTTC. Translation gives CAWGGQTGDETQYF.